The next 25 T cell receptor beta chains were all read from a single sample in a study of blood T cell repertoires in COVID-19. Libraries were prepared by immunoSEQ multiplex PCR; TCRdb keeps only in-frame clonotypes and omits some of them. The sample lists 300,000 to 400,000 clones, 80% to 90% occurring once. Sequencing used PBMCs or T cells enriched from blood (not recorded which). The receptor source for this set is a man younger than 40 who had recovered from COVID-19.

The CDR3 here is CASSFGQGGSPLHF. CDR3 DNA: TGTGCCAGCTCATTCGGACAGGGGGGTTCACCCCTCCACTTT. The chain links TRBV18 to TRBJ1-6, with 10 bases that match TRBD1. V was clipped by 5 bases and J by 9 bases; unmatched bases: 4. Germline CDR1 reads KGHSH; CDR2 reads LQKENI. CDR3 length: 14 amino acids.

The V and J genes are TRBV19 and TRBJ2-5; a possible D gene is TRBD1 (6 bases). This CDR3 contains 13 residues. Trimming took 4 bases from V and 5 from J, leaving 11 bases between them. Germline V gene sequence: CDR1 LNHDA, CDR2 SQIVND (reference sequence). CDR3 DNA: TGTGCCAGTAGTAACAGGGACGGGGAGACCCAGTACTTC. Translation: CASSNRDGETQYF.

V is TRBV9 and J is TRBJ2-1; TRBD1 agrees at 8 bases. V lost 4 bases and J lost 4; bases outside the gene matches: 4. Germline assignment: CDR1 SGDLS and CDR2 YYNGEE. CDR3 size: 14 residues. Here the CDR3 DNA reads TGTGCCAGCAGCAAAGGGACAGGATACAATGAGCAGTTCTTC. Translating gives CASSKGTGYNEQFF.

V and J are TRBV15 and TRBJ2-2, with 8 bases identical to TRBD2. CDR3 size: 16 residues. The V segment lost 5 bases and the J segment 1 base; nucleotides outside the gene matches: 6. Germline V lookup: CDR1 LNHNV, CDR2 YYDKDF (reference sequence). CDR3 bases: TGTGCCACCAGCTCGGGACTAGAGGAGAACACCGGGGAGCTGTTTTTT. Encoded protein: CATSSGLEENTGELFF.

The V and J genes are TRBV30 and TRBJ1-4, with 7 positions matching TRBD1. This CDR3 spans 16 amino acids. The germline V gene has CDR1 GTSNPN and CDR2 SVGIG (reference sequence). With 3 bases clipped from V and 0 bases from J, the junction kept 7 bases outside the gene matches. CDR3 residues: CAWSRHGTATNEKLFF. For the CDR3, the DNA is TGTGCCTGGAGCCGACACGGGACAGCAACTAATGAAAAACTGTTTTTT. Full variable domain (rest looked up from reference TRBV30 and TRBJ1-4): SQTIHQWPATLVQPVGSPLSLECTVEGTSNPNLYWYRQAAGRGLQLLFYSVGIGQISSEVPQNLSASRPQDRQFILSSKKLLLSDSGFYLCAWSRHGTATNEKLFFGSGTQLSVL.

This sequence joins TRBV19 and TRBJ1-1; TRBD1 matches 8 bases. The CDR3 covers 17 residues. V was clipped by 4 bases and J by 1 base; unmatched bases: 11. CDR1 is LNHDA and CDR2 is SQIVND in the germline V gene (reference sequence). CDR3 sequence (DNA): TGTGCCAGTAGTAGAACCGGGACAGGCATGGGGAACACTGAAGCTTTCTTT. Residues: CASSRTGTGMGNTEAFF.

This sequence joins TRBV5-1 and TRBJ1-1, with D hard to call. The germline V gene encodes CDR1 SGHRS and CDR2 YFSETQ. This CDR3 comprises 14 residues. Deletions cut 0 bases from V and 1 base from J, with 7 bases between. DNA for the CDR3: TGCGCCAGCAGCTTGGATACGGGGAACACTGAAGCTTTCTTT. It specifies CASSLDTGNTEAFF.

The chain has TRBV5-1 and TRBJ2-1, with 7 bases identical to TRBD2. V was clipped by 0 bases and J by 8 bases; unmatched bases: 2. Germline V lookup: CDR1 SGHRS, CDR2 YFSETQ. The CDR3 extends over 13 amino acids. CDR3 nucleotide sequence: TGCGCCAGCAGCTTGGAGCGGGGCTATGAGCAGTTCTTC. Amino acids: CASSLERGYEQFF.

The genes are TRBV30 and TRBJ1-6, with 9 bases lining up with TRBD1. The trim removed 5 bases at V and 2 bases at J, leaving 4 bases unmatched. Germline CDR1 is GTSNPN and CDR2 is SVGIG (reference sequence). The CDR3 length is 15 residues. The CDR3 coding sequence is TGTGCCTGGGCGGGACAGGGTACCTATAATTCACCCCTCCACTTT. Amino acid sequence: CAWAGQGTYNSPLHF.

The V call is TRBV28, the J call TRBJ1-5; TRBD1 matches at 8 bases. The CDR3 spans 14 residues. J was trimmed by 4 bases and V by 6 bases; bases with no gene match: 5. The germline gives CDR1 MDHEN, CDR2 SYDVKM. DNA of the CDR3: TGTGCCAGCAGAGATACAGGGGGTAATCAGCCCCAGCATTTT. Protein sequence: CASRDTGGNQPQHF.

The gene calls are TRBV2 and TRBJ1-6; D uncertain. Looked up from germline, CDR1 is SNHLY and CDR2 is FYNNEI. There are 14 residues in the CDR3. V was shortened by 4 bases and J by 7 bases, with 11 bases between the two germline ends. Written as DNA, the CDR3 is TGTGCCAGCAGTGCTTCGGGGTGGAATTCACCCCTCCACTTT. Translated, it gives CASSASGWNSPLHF.

J is TRBJ2-5 and V is TRBV27, with 15 positions matching TRBD2. The V gene end was trimmed by 4 bases and the J gene end by 4 bases; junction bases not matched to a gene: 4. The germline CDR1 and CDR2 sequences are MNHEY and SMNVEV (reference sequence). The CDR3 sequence is 16 residues long. The CDR3 sequence: CASSSGLAGGRETQYF. The CDR3 DNA reads TGTGCCAGCAGTTCTGGACTAGCGGGGGGGCGAGAGACCCAGTACTTC.

The chain uses TRBV10-3 and TRBJ2-3; TRBD1 agrees at 7 bases. Germline V gives CDR1 ENHRY, CDR2 SYGVKD. This CDR3 comprises 13 residues. V gave up 6 bases and J gave up 6 bases; unmatched junction bases: 6. DNA for the CDR3: TGTGCCATCAGGGCCACAGGGGTGGATACGCAGTATTTT. Protein product: CAIRATGVDTQYF.

This CDR3 is CASRAGLAATDTQYF. The CDR3, as DNA: TGTGCCAGCAGAGCCGGACTAGCGGCCACAGATACGCAGTATTTT. The genes are TRBV6-5 and TRBJ2-3; 10 bases agree with TRBD2. The CDR3 has 15 amino acids. Germline V gives CDR1 MNHEY, CDR2 SVGAGI. V lost 6 bases and J lost 2; bases outside the gene matches: 5.

The rearrangement uses TRBV28 and TRBJ2-3; weak D call: TRBD2 (5 bases). V lost 6 bases to trimming and J lost 4 bases, with 14 bases between them. The CDR3 loop spans 14 amino acids. Germline loops: CDR1 MDHEN, CDR2 SYDVKM. This CDR3 reads CASSPLEGSDTQYF. The CDR3 nucleotides read TGTGCCAGCAGCCCCCTAGAGGGCTCAGATACGCAGTATTTT.

This clone has a handful of counts. The rearrangement joins TRBV7-9 to TRBJ2-2, with TRBD1 as a possible D gene (6 bases). This CDR3 spans 14 amino acids. Trimming cost V 4 bases and J 7 bases, with 13 bases left between them. From germline, CDR1 is SEHNR and CDR2 FQNEAQ (reference sequence). For the CDR3, the DNA is TGTGCCAGCAGCTCGAAATGGGGGCACGGGGAGCTGTTTTTT. The encoded protein is CASSSKWGHGELFF.

This clone appeared once. The rearrangement uses TRBV29-1 and TRBJ1-2; tentatively, D is TRBD1 (5 bases). The V and J ends lost 8 bases and 12 bases respectively, with 16 bases between them. The germline CDR1 and CDR2 sequences are SQVTM and ANQGSEA. The CDR3 runs 10 residues. The CDR3 protein is CSFLLQANTF. DNA of the CDR3: TGCAGCTTCCTTTTACAGGCGAACACCTTC.

V is TRBV5-4 and J is TRBJ1-5, with TRBD1 matching over 8 bases. V lost 0 bases and J lost 6; bases outside the gene matches: 14. The CDR3 is 18 residues long. CDR1 is SGHNT, CDR2 YYREEE, per germline (reference sequence). The CDR3 loop is CASSLDIVLDRGGQPQHF. Written as DNA, the CDR3 is TGTGCCAGCAGCTTGGATATCGTATTAGACAGGGGAGGTCAGCCCCAGCATTTT. Complete variable domain (other parts from reference TRBV5-4 and TRBJ1-5): ETGVTQSPTHLIKTRGQQVTLRCSSQSGHNTVSWYQQALGQGPQFIFQYYREEENGRGNFPPRFSGLQFPNYSSELNVNALELDDSALYLCASSLDIVLDRGGQPQHFGDGTRLSIL.

The chain uses TRBV19 and TRBJ2-5; tentatively, D is TRBD1 (5 bases). This CDR3 spans 13 amino acids. V was trimmed by 5 bases and J by 2 bases, leaving 9 bases between them. Germline-derived CDR1 and CDR2 are LNHDA and SQIVND (reference sequence). The DNA of the CDR3 is TGTGCCAGTAGTGGTCAGGGACAAGAGACCCAGTACTTC. It codes for CASSGQGQETQYF.

In DNA, the CDR3 is TGCAGCGTGGGAGGACAGGGGAGCTATGGCTACACCTTC. Amino acid sequence: CSVGGQGSYGYTF. The chain couples TRBV29-1 to TRBJ1-2; TRBD1 agrees at 9 bases. J gave up 4 bases and V 6 bases, and 6 bases lay outside the gene matches. Germline lookup yields CDR1 SQVTM and CDR2 ANQGSEA. The CDR3 is 13 amino acids.

This clone was recorded only once. J is TRBJ1-2 and V is TRBV2; 10 nucleotides match TRBD1. CDR1 is SNHLY and CDR2 is FYNNEI in the germline V gene. The CDR3 totals 14 residues. V gave up 6 bases and J gave up 7 bases; unmatched junction bases: 8. CDR3 nucleotide sequence: TGTGCCAGCAGCGCGGGACAGGGGAGGGGTGGCTACACCTTC. This gives the protein CASSAGQGRGGYTF.

The chain employs TRBV5-1 and TRBJ2-3, with 10 bases fitting TRBD2. The CDR3 is made up of 19 amino acids. V shed 3 bases and J 0 bases; nucleotides not matched to a gene: 13. In germline, CDR1 is SGHRS, CDR2 YFSETQ. The chain's CDR3 is CASSSRSRTSGDSTDTQYF. The CDR3 DNA reads TGCGCCAGCAGCTCCAGATCCAGGACTAGCGGAGATAGCACAGATACGCAGTATTTT.

The J gene is TRBJ2-3, the V gene TRBV5-1, with 9 bases that match TRBD2. CDR1 and CDR2 (germline): SGHRS, YFSETQ. Trimming removed 5 bases from V and 6 bases from J; junction bases left unmatched: 16. This CDR3 is built from 17 residues. CDR3 region: CASRRGSASGTRDTQYF. The CDR3 DNA reads as TGCGCCAGCAGGCGAGGTTCGGCTAGCGGGACGCGGGATACGCAGTATTTT.

V usage is TRBV4-1 and J usage is TRBJ2-5, with a weak D call TRBD1 (6 bases). From germline, CDR1 is MGHRA and CDR2 YSYEKL. Trimming removed 0 bases from V and 5 bases from J, with 16 bases in between. This CDR3 contains 16 residues. The chain's CDR3 is CASSQEMYRVGETQYF. CDR3 sequence (DNA): TGCGCCAGCAGCCAAGAAATGTACAGGGTCGGGGAGACCCAGTACTTC.

The CDR3 DNA follows: TGTGCCACCAGCCCATCCCGGGACAGCTCCTACGAGCAGTACTTC. Protein product: CATSPSRDSSYEQYF. The chain links TRBV15 to TRBJ2-7, with TRBD1 identical over 7 bases. The CDR3 contains 15 residues. The trim removed 5 bases at V and 0 bases at J, leaving 7 bases unmatched. From germline, CDR1 is LNHNV and CDR2 YYDKDF (reference sequence).